Given below is one T cell receptor beta chain in context. The sample originates from a study of blood T cell repertoires in COVID-19. CDR1 is SGHRS, CDR2 YFSETQ, per germline. V dropped 2 bases and J dropped 0; count of bases not matched to a gene: 6. The CDR3 loop spans 16 amino acids. The study recruited people aged roughly 18 to 100 years across 24 US areas. Authors' analysis steps: Amplification with reference gene primers provided the estimates of nucleated cell counts. Some clones are missing from TCRdb's copy, which holds only in-frame ones; the method was immunoSEQ multiplex PCR. From that table come the V and J calls and clone size; the DNA was used to work out D and trimming. The sample yields fewer than 250,000 clones, 65% to 85% seen once.

This TCR was recovered from a woman in her twenties or thirties who had recovered from COVID-19. The material sequenced was PBMCs or T cells enriched from blood (not recorded which). The genes are TRBV5-1 and TRBJ1-1; 8 bases match TRBD1. The CDR3 region is CASSLTGTGMNTEAFF. The CDR3 region has the DNA TGCGCCAGCAGCTTAACCGGGACAGGTATGAACACTGAAGCTTTCTTT.